A selection of T cell receptor beta chains follows, all from one sample in a study of blood T cell repertoires in COVID-19. The protocol was immunoSEQ multiplex PCR, while the TCRdb copy is restricted to in-frame clones and leaves out a portion. This table has some 150,000 clones, roughly 80% appearing once. The sequencing sample was made of PBMCs or T cells enriched from blood (not recorded which). The source is a woman aged 18-29 years who had been exposed to COVID-19. CDR3s leave out the opening cysteine and the closing phenylalanine or tryptophan.

v_call cdr3_aa
TRBV19 ATQVTGGFQPQH
TRBV7-2 ASSPPLLGTARQPQH
TRBV7-9 ASSLTSGSMDEQF
TRBV5-1 ASSFSGSYEQY
TRBV18 ASSSLAGVPIDNTGELF
TRBV6-4 ASSDSGFGGKSDTQY
TRBV30 AWSRGLKGYT
TRBV7-6 ASSLGLAGVTEQF
TRBV7-2 ASSSWTSGYEQY
TRBV7-9 ASSLELNEQF
TRBV11-2 ASSLLGGRGSGSPLH